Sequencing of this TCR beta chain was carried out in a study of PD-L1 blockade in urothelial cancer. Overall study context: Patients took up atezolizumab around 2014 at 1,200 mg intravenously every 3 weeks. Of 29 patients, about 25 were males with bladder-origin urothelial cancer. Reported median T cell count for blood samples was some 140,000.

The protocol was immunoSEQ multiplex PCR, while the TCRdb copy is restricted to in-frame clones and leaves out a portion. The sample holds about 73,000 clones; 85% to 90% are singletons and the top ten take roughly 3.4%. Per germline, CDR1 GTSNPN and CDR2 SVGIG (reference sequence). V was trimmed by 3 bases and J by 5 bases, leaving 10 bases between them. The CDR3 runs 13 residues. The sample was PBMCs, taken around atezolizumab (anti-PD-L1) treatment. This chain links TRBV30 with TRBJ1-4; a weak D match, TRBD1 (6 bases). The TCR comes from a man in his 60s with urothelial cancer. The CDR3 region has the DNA TGTGCCTGGAGGGGGGCTCCCAATGAAAAACTGTTTTTT. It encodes CAWRGAPNEKLFF.